This entry describes one T cell receptor (beta chain). CDR1 MNHEY and CDR2 SVGAGI come from the germline V gene. This CDR3 region has 13 residues. V was cut by 0 bases and J by 5 bases, with 7 bases left in between. The source of the sample is a study of blood T cell repertoires in COVID-19. On the study more broadly: Researchers got acute and convalescent COVID-19 samples from the United States, Italy and Spain. Sources were T cells, B-cell-depleted T cells, or PBMCs; the material itself was cDNA or gDNA.

In the original processing: Amplification from reference gene primers served as the basis for estimated nucleated cell counts. TCRdb keeps only in-frame clones here, not all; method: immunoSEQ multiplex PCR. Clone size and the V and J calls come from that table; the DNA yielded D and trimming. The table records more than 250,000 clones, about 89% of them present only once. J is TRBJ1-1 and V is TRBV6-5; D is unclear. Sequenced input: peripheral blood. This TCR derives from a young man who had recovered from COVID-19. The CDR3 DNA reads TGTGCCAGCAGTTACTCTCGGGAAACTGAAGCTTTCTTT. Translating it yields CASSYSRETEAFF.